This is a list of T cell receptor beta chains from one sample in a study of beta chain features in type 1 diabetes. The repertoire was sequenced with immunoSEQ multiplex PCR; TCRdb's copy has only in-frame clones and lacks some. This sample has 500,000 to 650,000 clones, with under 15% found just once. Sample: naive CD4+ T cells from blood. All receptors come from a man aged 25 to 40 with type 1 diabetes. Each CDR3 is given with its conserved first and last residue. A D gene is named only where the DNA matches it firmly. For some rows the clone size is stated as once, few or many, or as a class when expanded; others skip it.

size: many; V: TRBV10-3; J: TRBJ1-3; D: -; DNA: TGTGCCCTCAGCCGGGGGCTTGGAAACACCATATATTTT; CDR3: CALSRGLGNTIYF
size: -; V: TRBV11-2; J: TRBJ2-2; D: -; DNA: TGTGCCAGCAGCTTAAACGGTGGGACCGGGGAGCTGTTTTTT; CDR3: CASSLNGGTGELFF
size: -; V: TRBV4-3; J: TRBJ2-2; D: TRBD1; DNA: TGCGCCAGCAGCCAGGATCAGGGGGCCGGGGAGCTGTTTTTT; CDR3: CASSQDQGAGELFF
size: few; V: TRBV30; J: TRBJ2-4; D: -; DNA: TGTGCCTGGAGTAGAGGGAGGACCAAAAACATTCAGTACTTC; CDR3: CAWSRGRTKNIQYF
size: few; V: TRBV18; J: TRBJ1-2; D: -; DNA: TGTGCCAGCTCACCACTGGCGGGTCCCGACTATGGCTACACCTTC; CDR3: CASSPLAGPDYGYTF
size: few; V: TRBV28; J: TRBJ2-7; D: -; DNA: TGTGCCAGCAGTCCTGGACAGAACTACGAGCAGTACTTC; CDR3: CASSPGQNYEQYF
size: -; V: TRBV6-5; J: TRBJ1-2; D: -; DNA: TGTGCCAGCAGTTACTCTGGTGCGGGTGGGAATGGCTACACCTTC; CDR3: CASSYSGAGGNGYTF
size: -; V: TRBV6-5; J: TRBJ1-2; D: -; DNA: TGTGCCAGCAGTTACTCGAGGGTCGGTGGCTACACCTTC; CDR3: CASSYSRVGGYTF
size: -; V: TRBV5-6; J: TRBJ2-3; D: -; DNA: TGTGCCAGCAGCTTTAAAGGGCCGGGCACAGATACGCAGTATTTT; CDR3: CASSFKGPGTDTQYF
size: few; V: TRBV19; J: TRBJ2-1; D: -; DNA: TGTGCCAGTAGTACCCACTTGGGGACTTCCTACAATGAGCAGTTCTTC; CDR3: CASSTHLGTSYNEQFF
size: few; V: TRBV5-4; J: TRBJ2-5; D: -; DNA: TGTGCCAGCAGCCGGGTACAAGAGACCCAGTACTTC; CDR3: CASSRVQETQYF
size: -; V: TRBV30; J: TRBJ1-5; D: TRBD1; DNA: TGTGCCTGGAGTATGACAGGGGCGCAGCCCCAGCATTTT; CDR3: CAWSMTGAQPQHF
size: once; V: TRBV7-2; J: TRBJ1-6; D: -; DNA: TGTGCCAGCAGCAAAAATTCACCCCTCCACTTT; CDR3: CASSKNSPLHF
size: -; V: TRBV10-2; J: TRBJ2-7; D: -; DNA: TGCGCCAGCAGTGATCGGGTCTCCTACGAGCAGTACTTC; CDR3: CASSDRVSYEQYF
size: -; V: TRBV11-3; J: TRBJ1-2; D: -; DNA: TGTGCCAGCAGCTCGGATGGGGGCTACACCTTC; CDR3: CASSSDGGYTF
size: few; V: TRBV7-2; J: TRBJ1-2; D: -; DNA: TGTGCCAGCAGCGCTACGGGACCTAACTATGGCTACACCTTC; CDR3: CASSATGPNYGYTF
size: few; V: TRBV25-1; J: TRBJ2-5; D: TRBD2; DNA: TGTGCCAGCAGTGAATATATAACTAGCGGGGGGAGAGAGACCCAGTACTTC; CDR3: CASSEYITSGGRETQYF
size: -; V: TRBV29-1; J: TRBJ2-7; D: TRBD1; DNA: TGCAGCGCCCGTCCGGGACAGGGCGACGAGCAGTACTTC; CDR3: CSARPGQGDEQYF
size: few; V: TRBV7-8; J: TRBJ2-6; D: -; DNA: TGTGCCAGCAGCTTAGCCAGCGCGGGGGCCAACGTCCTGACTTTC; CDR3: CASSLASAGANVLTF
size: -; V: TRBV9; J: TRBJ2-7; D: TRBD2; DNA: TGTGCCAGCAGCGTAAATAGCGGGGGCCACTCCTACGAGCAGTACTTC; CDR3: CASSVNSGGHSYEQYF
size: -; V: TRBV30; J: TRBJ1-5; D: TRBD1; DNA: TGTGCCTGGAGTCTCGGGACAGCCAATCAGCCCCAGCATTTT; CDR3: CAWSLGTANQPQHF
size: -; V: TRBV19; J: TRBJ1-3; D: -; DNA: TGTGCCAGTAGTACGATTACAAGCGCTCCTGGAAACACCATATATTTT; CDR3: CASSTITSAPGNTIYF
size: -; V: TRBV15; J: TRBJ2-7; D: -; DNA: TGTGCCACCAGCAGAGTTGGGATCTACGAGCAGTACTTC; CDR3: CATSRVGIYEQYF
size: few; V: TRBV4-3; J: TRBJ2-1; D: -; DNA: TGCGCCAGCAGCCAGGGCCGCGCTAGGCGGTGGTCCTACAATGAGCAGTTCTTC; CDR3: CASSQGRARRWSYNEQFF
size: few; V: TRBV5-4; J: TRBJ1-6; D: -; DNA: TGTGCCAGCAGCGGTATGGAGCCCAATTCACCCCTCCACTTT; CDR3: CASSGMEPNSPLHF
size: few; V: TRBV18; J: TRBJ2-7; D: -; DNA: TGTGCCAGCTCTAGTGGAGGGACCGACGAGCAGTACTTC; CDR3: CASSSGGTDEQYF
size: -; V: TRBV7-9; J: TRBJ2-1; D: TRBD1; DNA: TGTGCCAGCAGCTTGGGGGACAGCCGGGATGATCAGTTCTTC; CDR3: CASSLGDSRDDQFF
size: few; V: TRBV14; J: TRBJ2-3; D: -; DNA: TGTGCCAGCAGCCATGGAGGGGGCACAGATACGCAGTATTTT; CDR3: CASSHGGGTDTQYF
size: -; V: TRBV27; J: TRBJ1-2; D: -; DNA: TGTGCCAGCAGTCCGATGCCCGGGTCCCCCTCGTACTTTTATGGCTACACCTTC; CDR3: CASSPMPGSPSYFYGYTF
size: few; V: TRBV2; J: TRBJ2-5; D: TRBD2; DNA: TGTGCCAGCAGTGAAGATCGGGGAGGGGAGACCCAGTACTTC; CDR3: CASSEDRGGETQYF
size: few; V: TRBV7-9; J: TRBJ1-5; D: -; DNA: TGTGCCAGCGGGGGAGGGGGTAATCAGCCCCAGCATTTT; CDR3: CASGGGGNQPQHF
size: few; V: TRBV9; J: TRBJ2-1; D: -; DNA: TGTGCCAGCAGCGTAGGCCAGCAGGGTGAGCAGTTCTTC; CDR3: CASSVGQQGEQFF
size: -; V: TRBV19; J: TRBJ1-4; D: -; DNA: TGTGCCAGTAATCGGGGGCCTGGTAATGAAAAACTGTTTTTT; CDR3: CASNRGPGNEKLFF
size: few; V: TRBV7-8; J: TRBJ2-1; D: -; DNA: TGTGCCAGCTCTCCCGGGCGGGCTAGCTCCTACAATGAGCAGTTCTTC; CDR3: CASSPGRASSYNEQFF
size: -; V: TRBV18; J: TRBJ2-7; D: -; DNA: TGTGCCAGCTCAACTGGACAAAACTACGAGCAGTACTTC; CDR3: CASSTGQNYEQYF
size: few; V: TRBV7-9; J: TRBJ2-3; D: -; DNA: TGTGCCAGCAGCTCCAGGGCTTCGACACCAGATACGCAGTATTTT; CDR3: CASSSRASTPDTQYF
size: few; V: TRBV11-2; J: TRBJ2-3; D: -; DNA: TGTGCCAGCAGCTTATTGGCAGATACGCAGTATTTT; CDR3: CASSLLADTQYF
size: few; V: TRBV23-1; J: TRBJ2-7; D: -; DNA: TGCGCCAGCAGTCAGCATCGACCAGAGCCCTGCGAGCAGTACTTC; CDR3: CASSQHRPEPCEQYF
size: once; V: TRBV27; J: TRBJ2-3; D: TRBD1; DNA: TGTGCCAGCAGTTTATGGACAGGGATCACTAGCACAGATACGCAGTATTTT; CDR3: CASSLWTGITSTDTQYF
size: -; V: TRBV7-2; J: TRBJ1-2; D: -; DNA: TGTGCCAGCAGCCCCATAGGCGTTTGGGGGGGCTACACCTTC; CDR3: CASSPIGVWGGYTF
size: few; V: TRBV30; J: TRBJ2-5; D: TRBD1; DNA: TGTGCCTGGAGTGCCTTCGACAGGGGGGGGACCCAGTACTTC; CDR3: CAWSAFDRGGTQYF
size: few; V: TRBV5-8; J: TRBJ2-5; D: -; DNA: TGTGCCAGCAGCCCCGGGACCGATAATATGGAGACCCAGTACTTC; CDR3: CASSPGTDNMETQYF
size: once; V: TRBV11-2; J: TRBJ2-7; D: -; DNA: TGTGCCAGCAGCCTCTGGGCAGGGACACCGGGCGAGCAGTACTTC; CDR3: CASSLWAGTPGEQYF
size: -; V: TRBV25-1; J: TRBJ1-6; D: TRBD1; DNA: TGTGCCAGCAGTGAAGACTTACAGGGGACGTATCGGAATTCACCCCTCCACTTT; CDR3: CASSEDLQGTYRNSPLHF
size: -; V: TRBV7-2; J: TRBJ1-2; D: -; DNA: TGTGCCAGCAGCTTTCAGGACTATGGCTACACCTTC; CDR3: CASSFQDYGYTF
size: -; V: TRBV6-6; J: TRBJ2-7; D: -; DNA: TGTGCCAGCAGAACACCGACTTGGAAGAGCTCCTACGAGCAGTACTTC; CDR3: CASRTPTWKSSYEQYF
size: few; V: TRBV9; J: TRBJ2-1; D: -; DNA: TGTGCCAGCAGCGTCGGCGGGATAGACAATGAGCAGTTCTTC; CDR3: CASSVGGIDNEQFF
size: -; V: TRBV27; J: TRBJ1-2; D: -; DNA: TGTGCCAGCAGTTCCTCCAGGACCCCGTCAGGAAGCTACACCTTC; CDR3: CASSSSRTPSGSYTF
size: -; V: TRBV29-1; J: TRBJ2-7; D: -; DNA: TGCAGCGCCACTCGGCAGGGAGCCTACGAGCAGTACTTC; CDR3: CSATRQGAYEQYF
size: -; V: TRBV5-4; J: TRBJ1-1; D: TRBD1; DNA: TGTGCCAGCAGCATGACAGGGCTTGGCACTGAAGCTTTCTTT; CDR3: CASSMTGLGTEAFF
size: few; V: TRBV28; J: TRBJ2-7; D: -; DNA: TGTGCCAGCAGTTCTGGGGCCCTAAACAGGTCCCACTTC; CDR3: CASSSGALNRSHF
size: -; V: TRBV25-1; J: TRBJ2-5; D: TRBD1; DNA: TGTGCCAGCAGTGAATTGGGACAGGGAGAGACCCAGTACTTC; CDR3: CASSELGQGETQYF
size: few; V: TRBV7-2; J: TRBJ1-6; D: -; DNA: TGTGCCAGCAGCTTAGATCCGAATTCACCCCTCCACTTT; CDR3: CASSLDPNSPLHF